This record covers a single T cell receptor (beta chain). What it binds is not known. This specimen belongs to a study of cytomegalovirus exposure and HLA in healthy donors. Study background: Of roughly 400 genotyped donors, roughly 81% grouped in the Caucasian-associated ancestry cluster.

Study results and caveats: Later analysis associated a missense DCLRE1C variant with TCR beta V- and J-gene trimming. The Asian-associated ancestry cluster reportedly had fewer N-insertions than the 666-donor mean in a later analysis.

Use of 60 Vbeta and 13 Jbeta primers characterized the PCR. Libraries were prepared by immunoSEQ multiplex PCR; TCRdb keeps only in-frame clonotypes and omits some of them. This sample carries fewer than 120,000 clones, more than 60% of them seen once, and the ten largest clones take about 6.6%. The CDR3 spans 13 residues. Germline V gene data show CDR1 as LNHDA and CDR2 as SQIVND (reference sequence). Trimming took 7 bases from V and 8 from J; bases not matched to a gene: 10. The rearrangement uses TRBV19 and TRBJ1-2, with 7 bases aligning to TRBD1. The clonotype was recovered from a man aged 25-45 years in good health and CMV-seropositive. The sequencing sample was made of PBMCs. CDR3 protein: CASTIGTALGYTF. In nucleotides, the CDR3 is TGTGCCAGTACCATCGGGACAGCCCTAGGCTACACCTTC.